This T cell receptor beta chain was captured by sequencing in a study of T cell responses to AZD1222 COVID-19 vaccine. General study results and limits: Dominant at 160-218 and 743-854, vaccine-associated CD4 TCRs also spanned spike.

Notes on this clone: As yet, its antigen is unknown.

The CDR3 is made up of 13 amino acids. V gave up 2 bases and J gave up 4 bases, with 9 bases separating them. From germline, CDR1 is MNHEY and CDR2 SVGEGT. The method was immunoSEQ multiplex PCR; TCRdb's version includes in-frame clones alone and lacks a portion of them. The sample consists of 130,000 to 150,000 clones, more than 90% of them appearing once. This receptor was identified in an adult in good health. The V call is TRBV6-2 or TRBV6-3, the J call TRBJ2-7, with D hard to call. This specimen consisted of peripheral blood, obtained on day 0 of AZD1222 vaccination. This CDR3 is CASSYHSKYEQYF. CDR3 nucleotide sequence: TGTGCCAGCAGTTACCACAGCAAATACGAGCAGTACTTC.